This T cell receptor (beta chain) was identified in a study of cytomegalovirus exposure and HLA in healthy donors. The PCR was carried out with 60 Vbeta primers and 13 Jbeta primers. Generated by immunoSEQ multiplex PCR, the TCRdb table keeps only in-frame clones and is missing some. The sample carries 150,000 to 200,000 clones, about 80% recorded once. The V gene's germline CDR1 is SGHTA and CDR2 FQGTGA. The CDR3 spans 13 residues. Trimming took 2 bases from V and 1 from J, leaving 5 bases between them. This clone has a handful of counts. Antigen specificity is unknown. The same CDR3 is also encoded by other DNA sequences in this sample. Study-wide points: Listed as cytomegalovirus-associated were over 150 TCR beta chains. Most of the CMV-associated TCR beta chains (in a later analysis) appeared to be HLA-restricted. Previously analyzed data showed that most TCR beta V segments were productive at a frequency of about 87% or about 30%. Later, an analysis showed that TCR beta chains associated with HLA were more clonally expanded than others that were equally common.

The receptor was isolated from a woman between 40 and 55 years old in good health and CMV-seronegative. The sample was PBMCs. The chain combines TRBV7-3 with TRBJ1-1; no definite D call. CDR3 loop: CASSLQENTEAFF. The CDR3, as DNA: TGTGCCAGCAGCTTACAGGAGAACACTGAAGCTTTCTTT.